Listed below are T cell receptor beta chains from one sample, sequenced in a study of tumor-infiltrating lymphocytes in localized non-small cell lung cancer. The data were produced by immunoSEQ multiplex PCR, yet TCRdb's version contains in-frame clones alone and is incomplete. The sample shows 9,500 to 15,000 clones, more than 75% of them seen only once. The sample consisted of uninvolved lung tissue not adjacent to the tumor. These receptors all come from a human donor with non-small cell lung cancer. Both conserved end residues are part of each CDR3. A D gene is named only where the DNA matches it firmly. Clone size appears in some rows only: once, few, many, or a class for an expanded clone.

13 | TRBD2 | - | TRBJ2-7 | TRBV19 | CASTPGTSYPKYF | TGTGCCAGTACCCCCGGGACTAGCTACCCGAAGTACTTC
14 | - | few | TRBJ1-2 | TRBV6-5 | CASSYNRGPRDYTF | TGTGCCAGCAGTTATAATAGGGGCCCTCGGGACTACACCTTC
14 | - | - | TRBJ1-5 | TRBV5-1 | CASSLEGHPSPQHF | TGCGCCAGCAGCTTGGAGGGGCACCCATCGCCCCAGCATTTT
14 | - | once | TRBJ2-3 | TRBV2 | CASSEGGSTDTQYF | TGTGCCAGCAGTGAAGGTGGAAGCACAGATACGCAGTATTTT
17 | - | - | TRBJ2-2 | TRBV4-3 | CASSQDSGRFGSGELFF | TGCGCCAGCAGCCAAGACTCCGGACGGTTTGGCAGCGGGGAGCTGTTTTTT
11 | TRBD1 | - | TRBJ2-7 | TRBV20-1 | CSGTGSYEQYF | TGCAGCGGGACAGGGAGCTACGAGCAGTACTTC
14 | - | - | TRBJ1-4 | TRBV7-2 | CASSLRPSNEKLFF | TGTGCCAGCAGCTTACGACCCTCTAATGAAAAACTGTTTTTT
15 | - | - | TRBJ1-1 | TRBV7-8 | CASSYPSTPGTEAFF | TGTGCCAGCAGCTACCCATCGACCCCGGGAACTGAAGCTTTCTTT
14 | - | - | TRBJ1-5 | TRBV6-1 | CASSEAADHSIQHF | TGTGCCAGCAGTGAAGCAGCTGACCATTCAATCCAGCATTTT
17 | - | few | TRBJ1-1 | TRBV30 | CAWSHGGGGWSFPEAFF | TGTGCCTGGAGCCACGGGGGCGGCGGGTGGTCCTTCCCTGAAGCTTTCTTT
17 | - | - | TRBJ1-2 | TRBV5-6 | CASSLSVRTEANYGYTF | TGTGCCAGCAGCTTGTCCGTTAGGACAGAAGCTAACTATGGCTACACCTTC
14 | - | - | TRBJ1-5 | TRBV7-9 | CASSYGQLNQPQHF | TGTGCCAGCAGCTACGGACAGCTTAATCAGCCCCAGCATTTT
16 | - | - | TRBJ2-7 | TRBV19 | CASSRGGGAEGYEQYF | TGTGCCAGTAGTAGAGGGGGAGGGGCGGAAGGTTACGAGCAGTACTTC
14 | - | few | TRBJ2-7 | TRBV9 | CASSAGTRNYEQYF | TGTGCCAGCAGCGCCGGGACACGGAACTACGAGCAGTACTTC
13 | TRBD1 | - | TRBJ1-4 | TRBV2 | CATNRGMDEKLFF | TGTGCCACCAACAGGGGGATGGATGAAAAACTGTTTTTT
14 | - | - | TRBJ2-5 | TRBV6-6 | CASSYARVLETQYF | TGTGCCAGCAGTTACGCTCGGGTGCTAGAGACCCAGTACTTC
12 | - | - | TRBJ1-2 | TRBV29-1 | CSVSSGTQGYTF | TGCAGCGTTTCTTCCGGGACACAGGGCTACACCTTC
13 | - | few | TRBJ2-1 | TRBV2 | CASTPAADNEQFF | TGTGCCAGCACTCCAGCAGCGGACAATGAGCAGTTCTTC
13 | - | - | TRBJ1-5 | TRBV2 | CACGQRTNQPQHF | TGTGCCTGCGGACAACGAACGAATCAGCCCCAGCATTTT
16 | - | - | TRBJ1-1 | TRBV30 | CAWSAGFHDPNTEAFF | TGTGCCTGGAGTGCCGGCTTTCACGACCCGAACACTGAAGCTTTCTTT
11 | - | - | TRBJ2-1 | TRBV6-6 | CASSPGTEQFF | TGTGCCAGCAGCCCCGGGACAGAGCAGTTCTTC
11 | - | few | TRBJ2-7 | TRBV2 | CASSDWGEQYF | TGTGCCAGCAGTGACTGGGGAGAGCAGTACTTC
14 | - | - | TRBJ1-2 | TRBV11-2 | CASRSTRNLYGYTF | TGTGCCAGCAGATCGACAAGGAACCTGTATGGCTACACCTTC
12 | - | - | TRBJ2-1 | TRBV28 | CAAWGRMGEQFF | TGTGCCGCTTGGGGCAGAATGGGAGAGCAGTTCTTC
14 | - | - | TRBJ1-2 | TRBV7-9 | CASSSRDDLYGYTF | TGTGCCAGCAGCTCCCGGGACGACCTCTATGGCTACACCTTC
13 | TRBD2 | - | TRBJ2-3 | TRBV28 | CAGRGGAVDTQYF | TGTGCCGGACGGGGGGGGGCAGTAGATACGCAGTATTTT
13 | TRBD1 | - | TRBJ1-2 | TRBV7-9 | CASAGQVNYGYTF | TGTGCCTCCGCGGGACAGGTGAACTATGGCTACACCTTC
13 | - | - | TRBJ1-2 | TRBV6-5 | CASSEGGNYGYTF | TGTGCCAGCAGCGAAGGGGGGAACTATGGCTACACCTTC
17 | TRBD1 | few | TRBJ2-2 | TRBV19 | CASSIRLARGSPGELFF | TGTGCCAGTAGTATAAGGCTTGCCAGGGGGAGTCCCGGGGAGCTGTTTTTT
15 | - | - | TRBJ1-3 | TRBV14 | CASSPGISSGNTIYF | TGTGCCAGCAGCCCCGGGATTTCCTCTGGAAACACCATATATTTT